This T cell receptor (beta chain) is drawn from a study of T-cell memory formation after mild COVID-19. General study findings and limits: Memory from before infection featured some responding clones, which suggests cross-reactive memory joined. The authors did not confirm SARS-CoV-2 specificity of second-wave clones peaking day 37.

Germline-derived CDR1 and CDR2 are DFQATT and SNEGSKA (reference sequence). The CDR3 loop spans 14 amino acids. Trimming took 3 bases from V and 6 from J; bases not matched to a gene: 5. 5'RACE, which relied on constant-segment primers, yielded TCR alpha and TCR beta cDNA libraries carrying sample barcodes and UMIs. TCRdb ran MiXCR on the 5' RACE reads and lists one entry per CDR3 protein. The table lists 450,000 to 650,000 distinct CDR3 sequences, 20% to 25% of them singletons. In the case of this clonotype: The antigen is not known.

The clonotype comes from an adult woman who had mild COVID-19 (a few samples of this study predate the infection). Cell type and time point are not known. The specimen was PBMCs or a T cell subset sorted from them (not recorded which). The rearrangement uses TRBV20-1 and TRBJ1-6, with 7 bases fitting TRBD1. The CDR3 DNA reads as TGCAGTGCTAGTAGACAGGGTGGTAATTCACCCCTCCACTTT. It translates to CSASRQGGNSPLHF.